Given below is one T cell receptor (beta chain) in context. What this receptor recognizes is not known. Base-call qualities are not available, and no considerably larger clone is one nucleotide away. TCRbeta CDR3 regions were amplified from genomic DNA using the immunoSEQ Assay, a bias-controlled multiplex PCR. In the source study's methods: The number of nucleated cells in each sample was estimated by amplification of reference gene primers within the assay. To quantify the absolute abundance of each unique TCRbeta CDR3 rearrangement, sequence reads were collapsed and filtered. For each sample, productive Simpson clonality was calculated as the square root of Simpson's diversity index across productive rearrangements. The source is immuneACCESS, and TCRdb retained only in-frame sequences with V and J called. Part of the clones is not carried over; for the studies checked, unresolved V genes explain less than half of this, and the remainder is unexplained. Clone size and the V and J calls come from that table; the DNA yielded D and trimming. In this sample the table shows 55,000 to 65,000 clones, roughly 85% of which occur a single time. Clones ranked in the top ten supply about 3.5% of the sample.

This specimen belongs to a study of blood T cell repertoires in COVID-19 (dated by TCRdb to 2020 to 2022). General notes on the study: Collaborator samples came from the United States, Italy and Spain and covered acute and convalescent phases of COVID-19. The repertoires were released in a freely available public database meant as a resource for research on the immune response to SARS-CoV-2. The samples were drawn from the first 160 participants of the ongoing ImmuneRACE study and from 1,254 subjects provided by 6 global collaborators. The material from the prospective study consisted of cDNA or gDNA derived from T cells, B-cell-depleted T cells, or PBMCs. Sample metadata almost always included a de-identified subject ID, COVID-19 status, age in years and sex. HLA class I and class II types, where available, came from metadata supplied by the sample provider rather than from assay-based typing. The dataset comprised deeply sampled blood TCRbeta repertoires from subjects exposed to, actively infected with, or recovered from COVID-19. Overall results and qualifications from the work: The amount of clinical and demographic metadata varied by source and participant and was provided uncurated.

The collaborating institutions used their own protocols to collect whole blood in K2EDTA tubes. Collaborator samples were shipped for TCRbeta analysis as frozen whole blood, isolated PBMCs, or DNA extracted from either sample type. The germline V gene gives CDR1 as MDHEN and CDR2 as SYDVKM. V sheds 2 bases and J sheds 3 bases, leaving 11 bases between their ends. Spanning cysteine to phenylalanine, the CDR3 consists of 15 amino acids. The entry retains the CDR3 DNA only, 45 bases that are in frame from base 1. In this chain, TRBV28 is recombined with TRBJ2-4, and the D gene may be TRBD2, 6 bases matching. The specimen sequenced was peripheral blood. The receptor was derived from a man aged 55 to 70 with acute or convalescent COVID-19. The DNA sequence reads TGTGCCAGCAGTTTAGGAGGGCATGTCAAAAACATTCAGTACTTC. Its coded protein is CASSLGGHVKNIQYF.